This is a list of T cell receptor beta chains from one sample in a study of regulatory T cells in long-lasting Graves disease. TCRdb passed the multiplex PCR reads through MiXCR, listing each CDR3 protein once. The sample yields roughly 490,000 distinct CDR3 sequences, approximately 23% seen once. The starting material was peripheral blood mononuclear cells (PBMCs), obtained when the disease was refractory, from a patient treated with antithyroid drugs. These receptors were collected from a female donor with Graves disease. Both conserved end residues are part of each CDR3. The D gene is left open where the match is weak. A clone size is listed for some rows: how often the clone was seen (once, few, many), or a class if it is expanded.

v_gene	d_gene	j_gene	abundance	CDR3aa	CDR3nt
TRBV12-3/TRBV12-4	.	TRBJ1-6	.	CASSRDTSYAPLHF	TGTGCCAGCAGCCGGGACACCTCTTATGCACCCCTCCACTTT
TRBV6-1	TRBD1	TRBJ1-1	few	CASSDSGQANTEAFF	TGTGCCAGCAGTGATTCGGGACAGGCGAACACTGAAGCTTTCTTT
TRBV6-2/TRBV6-3	.	TRBJ1-3	many	CASSYSRNSGNTIYF	TGTGCCAGCAGTTACTCGCGGAACTCTGGAAACACCATATATTTT
TRBV7-3	.	TRBJ2-1	.	CASSLTATGTGSYNEQFF	TGTGCCAGCAGCTTAACAGCCACCGGGACCGGATCCTACAATGAGCAGTTCTTC
TRBV29-1	TRBD1	TRBJ1-2	many	CSVVQGAYGYTF	TGCAGCGTTGTTCAGGGGGCCTATGGCTACACCTTC
TRBV24-1	.	TRBJ2-5	many	CATSDPQSETQYF	TGTGCCACCAGTGATCCCCAATCAGAGACCCAGTACTTC
TRBV7-9	.	TRBJ2-2	.	CANSLDTGTGELFF	TGTGCCAACAGCTTAGATACGGGAACCGGGGAGCTGTTTTTT
TRBV5-1	.	TRBJ2-2	few	CASSLRRGPLGELFF	TGCGCCAGCAGCCTCCGCAGGGGCCCTCTTGGGGAGCTGTTTTTT
TRBV19	.	TRBJ1-2	.	CASSMFRDIDFYGYTF	TGTGCCAGTAGTATGTTTCGGGACATAGACTTCTATGGCTACACCTTC
TRBV10-3	.	TRBJ1-6	many	CAISPGGVGSPLHF	TGTGCCATCAGTCCCGGAGGAGTGGGATCACCCCTCCACTTT
TRBV12-5	.	TRBJ2-5	few	CASGLSRGGVTQYF	TGTGCTAGTGGTTTGTCCAGGGGCGGGGTGACCCAGTACTTC
TRBV30	.	TRBJ1-1	many	CAWSVSGREAFF	TGTGCCTGGAGTGTGTCCGGTAGAGAAGCTTTCTTT
TRBV19	TRBD1	TRBJ2-3	.	CASSSRDRGTDTQYF	TGTGCCAGTAGTTCCCGGGACAGGGGAACAGATACGCAGTATTTT
TRBV4-3	.	TRBJ2-6	.	CASSQDRETNVLTF	TGCGCCAGCAGCCAAGATAGGGAGACCAACGTCCTGACTTTC
TRBV7-2	TRBD1	TRBJ1-4	.	CASSLPHRGIATNEKLFF	TGTGCCAGCAGCTTACCCCACAGGGGTATTGCAACTAATGAAAAACTGTTTTTT
TRBV28	.	TRBJ1-6	many	CASSLEGLGSPLHF	TGTGCCAGCAGTTTGGAGGGTTTAGGATCACCCCTCCACTTT
TRBV6-1	TRBD1	TRBJ2-3	.	CASSPGTGGDTQYF	TGTGCCAGCAGTCCTGGGACAGGGGGCGATACGCAGTATTTT
TRBV7-2	.	TRBJ1-1	many	CASSYLGGNTEAFF	TGTGCCAGCAGCTACCTGGGGGGGAACACTGAAGCTTTCTTT
TRBV12-3/TRBV12-4	TRBD1	TRBJ2-2	.	CASTRDRVQVGELFF	TGTGCCAGCACCAGGGACAGGGTCCAAGTCGGGGAGCTGTTTTTT
TRBV27	.	TRBJ2-2	many	CASSLHGGQNTGELFF	TGTGCCAGCAGTTTACATGGGGGCCAGAACACCGGGGAGCTGTTTTTT
TRBV6-1	.	TRBJ1-2	many	CASSRGARGYTF	TGTGCCAGCAGTCGGGGGGCGCGTGGCTACACCTTC
TRBV28	.	TRBJ1-6	many	CASSLFWRNSPLHF	TGTGCCAGCAGTTTATTCTGGAGGAATTCACCCCTCCACTTT
TRBV10-3	.	TRBJ1-3	.	CAISEQRGSSGNTIYF	TGTGCCATCAGTGAGCAAAGGGGGAGCTCTGGAAACACCATATATTTT
TRBV10-3	TRBD1	TRBJ1-5	.	CAISESRQGGNQPQHF	TGTGCCATCAGTGAGTCGAGGCAGGGGGGTAATCAGCCCCAGCATTTT
TRBV5-1	.	TRBJ2-1	few	CASRLQDNEQFF	TGCGCCAGCAGACTCCAGGACAATGAGCAGTTCTTC
TRBV6-1	TRBD1	TRBJ1-1	many	CASSLLPDREEDTEAFF	TGTGCCAGCAGTCTTCTTCCGGACAGGGAAGAGGACACTGAAGCTTTCTTT
TRBV28	.	TRBJ2-6	many	CASSGQVGANVLTF	TGTGCCAGCAGTGGCCAGGTGGGGGCCAACGTCCTGACTTTC
TRBV6-2/TRBV6-3	.	TRBJ2-7	many	CASSYSRDYEQYF	TGTGCCAGCAGTTACTCCCGGGACTACGAGCAGTACTTC
TRBV29-1	.	TRBJ2-6	many	CSVLGTSGANVLTF	TGCAGCGTTCTGGGGACATCTGGGGCCAACGTCCTGACTTTC
TRBV7-6	.	TRBJ2-7	few	CASSSSWAERYEQYF	TGTGCCAGCAGCTCCTCTTGGGCAGAACGCTACGAGCAGTACTTC
TRBV7-2	.	TRBJ2-1	few	CASSLRQGFEQFF	TGTGCCAGCAGCTTACGGCAGGGTTTTGAACAGTTCTTC
TRBV7-9	.	TRBJ1-3	.	CASSSNRAPPGNTIYF	TGTGCCAGCAGCTCCAACCGCGCCCCTCCTGGAAACACCATATATTTT
TRBV20-1	.	TRBJ2-7	.	CSARSGLGVSYEQYF	TGCAGTGCTAGATCCGGGCTTGGGGTCTCCTACGAGCAGTACTTC
TRBV20-1	.	TRBJ1-2	many	CSGSGDGSFYGYTF	TGCAGTGGGAGCGGGGACGGTTCCTTCTATGGCTACACCTTC
TRBV7-9	TRBD1	TRBJ2-4	.	CASSLAGTAASAKNIQYF	TGTGCCAGCAGCTTAGCCGGGACAGCCGCCAGTGCCAAAAACATTCAGTACTTC
TRBV2	TRBD2	TRBJ2-3	many	CASSERLAGSDTQYF	TGTGCCAGCAGTGAAAGGCTAGCGGGGAGTGATACGCAGTATTTT
TRBV25-1	.	TRBJ2-4	few	CASRHTNRENIQYF	TGTGCCAGCAGACATACAAACAGGGAAAACATTCAGTACTTC
TRBV7-2	TRBD1	TRBJ2-2	many	CASSLGTGGLHGELFF	TGTGCCAGCAGCTTAGGGACAGGGGGGTTGCACGGGGAGCTGTTTTTT
TRBV10-3	TRBD1	TRBJ2-7	few	CAISQEQGIGAYEQYF	TGTGCCATCAGTCAGGAACAGGGGATTGGGGCCTACGAGCAGTACTTC
TRBV4-3	.	TRBJ2-7	.	CASSQIRGHEQYF	TGCGCCAGCAGCCAAATCAGGGGTCACGAGCAGTACTTC
TRBV3-1	.	TRBJ2-5	few	CASSQWPRLDF	TGTGCCAGCAGCCAATGGCCTAGATTGGACTTC
TRBV7-2	.	TRBJ2-7	many	CASSLRASPDYEQYF	TGTGCCAGCAGCTTACGAGCTAGCCCGGACTACGAGCAGTACTTC
TRBV11-3	.	TRBJ2-1	.	CASSTRDLYVGNEQFF	TGTGCCAGCAGCACCCGGGACTTATACGTTGGGAATGAGCAGTTCTTC
TRBV20-1	TRBD2	TRBJ2-5	many	CSASPAGGTQYF	TGCAGTGCTAGTCCGGCGGGGGGGACCCAGTACTTC
TRBV12-3/TRBV12-4	.	TRBJ1-5	many	CASSFVSDRNSNQPQHF	TGTGCCAGCAGTTTCGTATCCGACAGAAATAGCAATCAGCCCCAGCATTTT
TRBV9	.	TRBJ2-7	few	CASSVGPGITYEQYF	TGTGCCAGCAGCGTAGGCCCAGGGATCACCTACGAGCAGTACTTC
TRBV10-3	.	TRBJ2-6	.	CAISESRSSGANVLTF	TGTGCCATCAGTGAGTCCCGCAGCTCTGGGGCCAACGTCCTGACTTTC
TRBV29-1	.	TRBJ2-7	.	CSETGDEQYF	TGCAGCGAAACCGGGGACGAGCAGTACTTC
TRBV5-6	.	TRBJ2-2	few	CASSNFDRPTGELFF	TGTGCCAGCAGCAACTTCGACAGGCCCACCGGGGAGCTGTTTTTT
TRBV2	.	TRBJ2-1	.	CASSALGGSSYNEQFF	TGTGCCAGCAGTGCCTTAGGCGGAAGCTCCTACAATGAGCAGTTCTTC
TRBV6-4	.	TRBJ2-7	.	CASGSPLYEQYF	TGTGCCAGCGGTTCCCCCCTTTACGAGCAGTACTTC
TRBV30	TRBD1	TRBJ1-4	few	CAWSGRQGQENEKLFF	TGTGCCTGGAGTGGACGACAGGGTCAGGAAAATGAAAAACTGTTTTTT
TRBV9	.	TRBJ2-5	few	CASSVSDTPHVKTQYF	TGTGCCAGCAGCGTGTCAGACACCCCCCACGTAAAGACCCAGTACTTC
TRBV6-2/TRBV6-3	TRBD2	TRBJ2-7	many	CASSSRGTSSDEQYF	TGTGCCAGCAGTTCCCGCGGGACTAGTAGCGACGAGCAGTACTTC
TRBV10-3	.	TRBJ1-6	.	CAISEVALYNSPLHF	TGTGCCATCAGTGAAGTGGCTTTATATAATTCACCCCTCCACTTT